This TCR beta chain came from a study of blood T cell repertoires in COVID-19. Background on the study: Material from acute and convalescent COVID-19 was sourced from the United States, Italy and Spain. T cells, B-cell-depleted T cells, or PBMCs provided the cDNA or gDNA that served as material.

The CDR3 is made up of 16 amino acids. The germline gives CDR1 SGDLS, CDR2 YYNGEE. Trimming at V came to 4 bases and at J to 6 bases, leaving 5 bases not matched to a gene. The authors' processing: Amplification of reference gene primers was used by the study to estimate nucleated cell counts. Libraries were prepared by immunoSEQ multiplex PCR; TCRdb keeps only in-frame clonotypes and omits some of them. Clone size and the V and J calls come from that table; the DNA yielded D and trimming. Among 200,000 to 250,000 clones, approximately 87% were seen once, and the ten largest hold about 2.2%. The V gene is TRBV9, the J gene TRBJ2-2; 14 nucleotides match TRBD2. Sequenced sample: peripheral blood. The TCR sequence derives from a woman aged 45-65 years with acute or convalescent COVID-19. The CDR3: CASSIGLAGGPGELFF. The CDR3 coding sequence is TGTGCCAGCAGCATAGGACTAGCGGGGGGACCCGGGGAGCTGTTTTTT.